This T cell receptor (beta chain) came from a study of regulatory T cells in long-lasting Graves disease. Combining iRepertoire HTBI primers with Arm-PCR of CDR3 regions, the authors built TCR beta libraries. TCRdb re-derived calls from the multiplex PCR reads in MiXCR, one entry per CDR3 protein. The repertoire includes 450,000 to 700,000 distinct CDR3 sequences, 13% of them detected once, and roughly 10% sits in the top ten. The table lists this clonotype with many counts. Its antigen is undetermined. Study-wide results and limits: TRBV28, TRBJ1-2 and TRBJ2-5 were segments that persistent disease favored.

Time point defined: newly diagnosed GD, antithyroid drugs for less than 3 months. RNA from PBMCs was the source of the TCR library. Trimming removed 0 bases from V and 4 bases from J; junction bases left unmatched: 0. CDR1 and CDR2 from the germline V gene are GTSNPN and SVGIG (reference sequence). There are 14 residues in the CDR3. In addition, the sample was reused for a study of T cells in Graves' hyperthyroidism and ophthalmopathy.

The sample consisted of peripheral blood mononuclear cells (PBMCs), taken at new diagnosis, from a patient treated with antithyroid drugs. V is TRBV30 and J is TRBJ2-5, with 12 bases lining up with TRBD2. The sequence came from a man younger than 40 with Graves disease. CDR3 nucleotide sequence: TGTGCCTGGAGTGTACTAGCGGGAGGAGAGACCCAGTACTTC. Translating it yields CAWSVLAGGETQYF.